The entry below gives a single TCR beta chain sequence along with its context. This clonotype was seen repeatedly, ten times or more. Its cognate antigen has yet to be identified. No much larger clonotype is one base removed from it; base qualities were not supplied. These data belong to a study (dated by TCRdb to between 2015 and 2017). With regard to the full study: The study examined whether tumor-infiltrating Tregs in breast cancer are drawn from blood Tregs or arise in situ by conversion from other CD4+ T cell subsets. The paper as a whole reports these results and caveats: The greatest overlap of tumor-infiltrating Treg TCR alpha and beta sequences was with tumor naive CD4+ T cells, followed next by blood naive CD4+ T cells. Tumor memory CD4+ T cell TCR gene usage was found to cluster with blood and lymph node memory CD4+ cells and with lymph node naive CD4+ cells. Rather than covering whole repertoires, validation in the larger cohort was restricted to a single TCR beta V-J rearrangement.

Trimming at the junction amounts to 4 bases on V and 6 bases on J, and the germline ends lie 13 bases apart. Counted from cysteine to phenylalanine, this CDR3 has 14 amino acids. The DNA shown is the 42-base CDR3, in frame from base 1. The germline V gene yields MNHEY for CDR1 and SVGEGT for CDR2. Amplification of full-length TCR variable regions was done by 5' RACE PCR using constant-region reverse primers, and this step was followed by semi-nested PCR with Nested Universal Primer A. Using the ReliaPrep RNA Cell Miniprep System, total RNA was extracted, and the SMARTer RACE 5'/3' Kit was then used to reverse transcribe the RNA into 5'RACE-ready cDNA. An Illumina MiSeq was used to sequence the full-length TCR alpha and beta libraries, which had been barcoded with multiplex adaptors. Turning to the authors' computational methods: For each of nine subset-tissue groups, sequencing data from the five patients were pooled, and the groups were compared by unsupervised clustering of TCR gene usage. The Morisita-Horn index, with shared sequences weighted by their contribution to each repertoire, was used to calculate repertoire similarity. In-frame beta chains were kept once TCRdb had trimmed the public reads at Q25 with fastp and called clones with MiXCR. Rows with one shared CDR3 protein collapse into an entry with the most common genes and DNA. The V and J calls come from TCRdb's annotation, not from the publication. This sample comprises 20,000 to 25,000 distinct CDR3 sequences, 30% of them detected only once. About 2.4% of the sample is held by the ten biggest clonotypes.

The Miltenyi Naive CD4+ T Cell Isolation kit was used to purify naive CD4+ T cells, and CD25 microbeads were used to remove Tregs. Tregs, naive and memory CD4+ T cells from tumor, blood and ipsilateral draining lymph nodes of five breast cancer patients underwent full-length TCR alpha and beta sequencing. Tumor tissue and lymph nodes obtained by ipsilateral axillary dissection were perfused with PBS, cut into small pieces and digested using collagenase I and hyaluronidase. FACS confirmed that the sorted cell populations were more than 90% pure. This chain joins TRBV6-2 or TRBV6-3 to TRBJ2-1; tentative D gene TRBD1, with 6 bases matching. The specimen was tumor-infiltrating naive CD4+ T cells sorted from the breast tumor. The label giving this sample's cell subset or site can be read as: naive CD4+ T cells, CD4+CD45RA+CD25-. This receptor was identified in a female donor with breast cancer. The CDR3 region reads CASSFGQYPNEQFF. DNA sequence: TGTGCCAGCAGTTTCGGACAGTACCCCAATGAGCAGTTCTTC.